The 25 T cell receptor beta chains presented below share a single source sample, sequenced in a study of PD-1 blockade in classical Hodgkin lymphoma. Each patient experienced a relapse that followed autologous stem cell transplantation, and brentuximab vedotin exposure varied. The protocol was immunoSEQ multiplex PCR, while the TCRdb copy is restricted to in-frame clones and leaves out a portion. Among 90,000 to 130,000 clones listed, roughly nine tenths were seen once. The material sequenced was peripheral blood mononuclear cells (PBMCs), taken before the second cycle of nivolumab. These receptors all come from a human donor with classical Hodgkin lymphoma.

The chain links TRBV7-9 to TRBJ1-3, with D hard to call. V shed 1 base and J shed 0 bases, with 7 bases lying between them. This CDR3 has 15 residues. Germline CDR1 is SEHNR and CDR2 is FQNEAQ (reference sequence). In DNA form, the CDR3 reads TGTGCCAGCAGCTTAGGAGGGCACTCTGGAAACACCATATATTTT. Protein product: CASSLGGHSGNTIYF.

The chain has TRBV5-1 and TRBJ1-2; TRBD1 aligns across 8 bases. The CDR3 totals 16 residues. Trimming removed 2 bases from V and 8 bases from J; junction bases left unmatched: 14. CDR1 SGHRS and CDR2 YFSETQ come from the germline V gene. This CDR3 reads CASSFGSTGDYYGYTF. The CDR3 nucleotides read TGCGCCAGCAGCTTTGGTTCGACAGGGGACTATTACGGCTACACCTTC.

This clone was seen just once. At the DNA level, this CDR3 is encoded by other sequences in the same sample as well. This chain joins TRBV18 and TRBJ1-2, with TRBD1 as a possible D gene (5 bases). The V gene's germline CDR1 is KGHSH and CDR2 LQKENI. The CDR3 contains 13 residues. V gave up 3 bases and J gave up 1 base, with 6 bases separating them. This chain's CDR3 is CASSPDSNYGYTF. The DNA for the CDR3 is TGTGCCAGCTCACCTGACAGTAACTATGGCTACACCTTC.

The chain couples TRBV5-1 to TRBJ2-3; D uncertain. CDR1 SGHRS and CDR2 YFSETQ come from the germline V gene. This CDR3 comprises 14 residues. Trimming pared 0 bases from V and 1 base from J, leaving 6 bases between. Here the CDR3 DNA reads TGCGCCAGCAGCTTGGTGACCGGCACAGATACGCAGTATTTT. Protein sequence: CASSLVTGTDTQYF.

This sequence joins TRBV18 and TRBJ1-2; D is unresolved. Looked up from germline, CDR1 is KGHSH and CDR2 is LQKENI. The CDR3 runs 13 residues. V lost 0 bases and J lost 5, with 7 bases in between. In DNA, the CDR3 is TGTGCCAGCTCACCACCAGGGTGGTATGGCTACACCTTC. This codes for CASSPPGWYGYTF.

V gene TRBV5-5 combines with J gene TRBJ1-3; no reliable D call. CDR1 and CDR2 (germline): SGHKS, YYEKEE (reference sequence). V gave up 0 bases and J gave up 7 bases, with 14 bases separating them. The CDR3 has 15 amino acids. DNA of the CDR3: TGTGCCAGCAGCTTGGACCCGGGCTGGGTGAACACCATATATTTT. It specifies CASSLDPGWVNTIYF.

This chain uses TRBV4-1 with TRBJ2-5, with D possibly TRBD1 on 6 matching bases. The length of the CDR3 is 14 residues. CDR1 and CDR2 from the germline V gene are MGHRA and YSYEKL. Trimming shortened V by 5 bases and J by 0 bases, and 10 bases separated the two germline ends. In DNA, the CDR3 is TGCGCCAGCAGCTCTAGGACAGACCAAGAGACCCAGTACTTC. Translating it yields CASSSRTDQETQYF.

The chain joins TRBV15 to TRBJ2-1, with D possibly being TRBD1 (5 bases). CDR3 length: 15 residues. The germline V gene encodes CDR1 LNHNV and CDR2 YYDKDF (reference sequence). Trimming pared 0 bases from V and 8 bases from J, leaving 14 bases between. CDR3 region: CATSREGAVGHEQFF. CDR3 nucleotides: TGTGCCACCAGCAGAGAAGGTGCAGTGGGGCATGAGCAGTTCTTC.

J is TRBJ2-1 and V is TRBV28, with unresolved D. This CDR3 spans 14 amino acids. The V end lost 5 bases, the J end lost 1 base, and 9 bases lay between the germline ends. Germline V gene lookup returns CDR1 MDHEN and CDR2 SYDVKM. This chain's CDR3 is CASSTDLSYNEQFF. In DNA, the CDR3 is TGTGCCAGCAGTACCGACTTGTCCTACAATGAGCAGTTCTTC.

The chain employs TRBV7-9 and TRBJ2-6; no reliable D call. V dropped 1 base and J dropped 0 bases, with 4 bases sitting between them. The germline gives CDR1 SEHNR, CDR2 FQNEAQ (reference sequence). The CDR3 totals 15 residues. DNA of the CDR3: TGTGCCAGCAGCTTAGGACCCTCTGGGGCCAACGTCCTGACTTTC. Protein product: CASSLGPSGANVLTF. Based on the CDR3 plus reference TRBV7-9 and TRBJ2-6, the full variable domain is DTGVSQNPRHKITKRGQNVTFRCDPISEHNRLYWYRQTLGQGPEFLTYFQNEAQLEKSRLLSDRFSAERPKGSFSTLEIQRTEQGDSAMYLCASSLGPSGANVLTFGAGSRLTVL.

CDR3: CASSQGHQSNQPQHF. The CDR3 bases are TGTGCCAGCAGTCAGGGACACCAGAGCAATCAGCCCCAGCATTTT. V and J are TRBV2 and TRBJ1-5; the D gene is possibly TRBD1 (6 bases). The germline gives CDR1 SNHLY, CDR2 FYNNEI. This CDR3 comprises 15 residues. The V gene lost 5 bases and the J gene lost 1 base, with 12 bases spanning the gap.

The CDR3 here is CASSGLAGASYNEQFF. CDR3 in DNA: TGTGCCAGCAGTGGACTAGCGGGCGCGTCCTACAATGAGCAGTTCTTC. The V call is TRBV25-1, the J call TRBJ2-1; 10 nucleotides agree with TRBD2. There are 16 residues in the CDR3. CDR1 and CDR2 (germline): MGHDK, SYGVNS. After removal of 4 bases from V and 1 base from J, the junction contained 4 bases not matched to a gene.

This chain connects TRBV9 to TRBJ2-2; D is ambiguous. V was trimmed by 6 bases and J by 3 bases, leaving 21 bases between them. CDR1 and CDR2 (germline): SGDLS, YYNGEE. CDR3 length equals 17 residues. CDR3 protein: CASTLPGEVWDTGELFF. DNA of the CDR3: TGTGCCAGCACTCTCCCTGGAGAAGTTTGGGACACCGGGGAGCTGTTTTTT.

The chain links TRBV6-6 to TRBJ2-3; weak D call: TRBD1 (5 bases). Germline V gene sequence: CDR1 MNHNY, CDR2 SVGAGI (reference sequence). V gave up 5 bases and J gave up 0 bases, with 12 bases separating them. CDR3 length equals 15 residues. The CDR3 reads CASSTDRVSTDTQYF. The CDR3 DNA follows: TGTGCCAGCAGTACCGACAGAGTCAGCACAGATACGCAGTATTTT.

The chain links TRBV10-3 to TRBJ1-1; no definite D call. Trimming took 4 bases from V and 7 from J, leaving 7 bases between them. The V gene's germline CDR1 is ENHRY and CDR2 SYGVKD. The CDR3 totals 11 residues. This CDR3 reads CAISGAFEAFF. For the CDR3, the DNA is TGTGCCATCAGTGGGGCCTTTGAAGCTTTCTTT.

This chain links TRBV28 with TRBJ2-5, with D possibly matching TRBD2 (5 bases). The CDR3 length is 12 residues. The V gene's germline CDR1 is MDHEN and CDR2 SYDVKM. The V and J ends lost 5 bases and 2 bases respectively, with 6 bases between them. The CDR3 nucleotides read TGTGCCAGCAGTCGGGGTCAAGAGACCCAGTACTTC. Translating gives CASSRGQETQYF.

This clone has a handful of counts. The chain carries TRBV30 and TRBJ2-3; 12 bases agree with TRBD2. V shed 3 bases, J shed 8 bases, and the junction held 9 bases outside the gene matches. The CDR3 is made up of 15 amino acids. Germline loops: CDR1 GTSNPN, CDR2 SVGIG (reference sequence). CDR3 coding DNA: TGTGCCTGGAGGGAAACTAGCGGGAGGTTGGTTACGCAGTATTTT. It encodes CAWRETSGRLVTQYF.

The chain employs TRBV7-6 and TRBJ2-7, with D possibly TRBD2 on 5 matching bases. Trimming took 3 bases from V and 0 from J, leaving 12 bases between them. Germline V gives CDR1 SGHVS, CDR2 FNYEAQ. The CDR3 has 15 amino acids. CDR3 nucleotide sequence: TGTGCCAGCAGCTTCCGACCCGGGGTCTCCTACGAGCAGTACTTC. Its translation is CASSFRPGVSYEQYF.

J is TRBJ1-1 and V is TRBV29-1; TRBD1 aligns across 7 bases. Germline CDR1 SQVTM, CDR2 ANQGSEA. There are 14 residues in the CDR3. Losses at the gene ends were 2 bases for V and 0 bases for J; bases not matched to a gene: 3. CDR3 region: CSVERDSLNTEAFF. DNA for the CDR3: TGCAGCGTTGAACGGGACAGCTTGAACACTGAAGCTTTCTTT.

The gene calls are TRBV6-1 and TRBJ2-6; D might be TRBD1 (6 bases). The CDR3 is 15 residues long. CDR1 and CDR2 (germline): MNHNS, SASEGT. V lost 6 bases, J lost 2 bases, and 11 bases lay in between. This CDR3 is CASRAQGAGANVLTF. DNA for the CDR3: TGTGCCAGCAGAGCACAGGGAGCTGGGGCCAACGTCCTGACTTTC.

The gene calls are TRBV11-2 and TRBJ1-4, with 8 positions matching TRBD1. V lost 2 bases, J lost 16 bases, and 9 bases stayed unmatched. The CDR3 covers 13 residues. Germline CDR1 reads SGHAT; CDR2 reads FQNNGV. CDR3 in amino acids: CASSLSDVRGPFF. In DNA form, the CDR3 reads TGTGCCAGCAGCTTATCGGATGTCAGGGGGCCGTTTTTT.

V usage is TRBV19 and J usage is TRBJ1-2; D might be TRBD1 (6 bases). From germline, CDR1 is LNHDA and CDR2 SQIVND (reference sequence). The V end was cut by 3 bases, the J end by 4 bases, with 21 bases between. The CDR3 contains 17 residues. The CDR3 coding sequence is TGTGCCAGTAGTATTCTCTACTCGACAGGACCTAGCTATGGCTACACCTTC. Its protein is CASSILYSTGPSYGYTF.

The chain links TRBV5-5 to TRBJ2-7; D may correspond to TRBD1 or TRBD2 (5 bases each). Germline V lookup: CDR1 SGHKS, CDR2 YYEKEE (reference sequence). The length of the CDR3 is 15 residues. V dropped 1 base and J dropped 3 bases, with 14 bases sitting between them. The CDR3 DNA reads TGTGCCAGCAGCTTGCTATCCCGGGACCACTACGAGCAGTACTTC. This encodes CASSLLSRDHYEQYF.

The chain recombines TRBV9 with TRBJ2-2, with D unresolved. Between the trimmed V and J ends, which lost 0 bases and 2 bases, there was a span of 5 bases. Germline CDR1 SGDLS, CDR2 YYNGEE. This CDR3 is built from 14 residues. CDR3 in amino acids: CASSVVGNTGELFF. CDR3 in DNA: TGTGCCAGCAGCGTAGTAGGCAACACCGGGGAGCTGTTTTTT.

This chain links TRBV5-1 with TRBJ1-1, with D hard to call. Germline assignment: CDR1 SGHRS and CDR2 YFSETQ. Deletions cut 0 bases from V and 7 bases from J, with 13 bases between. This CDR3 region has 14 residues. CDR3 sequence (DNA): TGCGCCAGCAGCTTGGCCGAGAAGGGCCGTGAAGCTTTCTTT. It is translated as CASSLAEKGREAFF.